The text below deals with one T cell receptor (beta chain). This clonotype occurred many times. Its target antigen remains unknown. It has no much larger one-base neighbor in the sample; base qualities were not kept. The germline V gene sets CDR1 to MNHNS and CDR2 to SASEGT. The CDR3 contains 15 residues, cysteine and phenylalanine counted. The retained sequence is limited to the CDR3, 45 bases, with the frame set at the first base. Between the V and J ends, shortened by 7 bases and 5 bases respectively, the junction contains 20 bases. The data are from a study of identical twins (dated by TCRdb to about 2016). Background on the whole study: The study deep-sequenced TCR alpha and beta repertoires from monozygotic twins, unrelated adults of various ages and cord blood to test whether fetal clonotypes persist. To rule out contamination, replicate twin experiments were performed at different times with different library preparation protocols.

General study outcomes and caveats: The excess sharing between twins in beta out-of-frame sequences was weaker because fewer shared sequences reduced the signal-to-noise ratio. Out-of-frame TCR alpha sharing in monozygotic twins was systematically underestimated by recombination models, whereas sharing between unrelated individuals was in agreement with the recombination models. Zero-insertion analyses could be partly confounded by invariant T cells such as MAIT and iNKT, although diverse VJ usage argued against such confounding for most clonotypes. Out-of-frame TCR alpha sequences shared between twins showed an excess of low generation-probability sequences compared with coincidental sharing between unrelated individuals. Because the same donors could not be followed over many years, the conclusions depended on cross-sectional statistical analysis. Abundant cord blood beta clonotypes carried fewer insertions; young adult naive repertoires showed a weaker similar trend, while memory repertoires showed none.

Preparation of the library involved 5' RACE. Sequencing was performed on an Illumina HiSeq 2000. Template switching introduced a universal primer binding site; the final cDNA contained a unique molecular identifier, enabling accurate counting of TCR cDNA molecules. Specific primers in the conserved constant-segment region were used to synthesize first-strand cDNA for TCR alpha and beta chains. To control for contamination, each cDNA library was double barcoded with a SMART-Mk sample barcode plus Illumina barcodes. TruSeq adapter sequences along with Illumina sample barcodes were introduced in two successive PCR steps. The TCR alpha and beta cDNA libraries were sequenced on the Illumina HiSeq platform using custom primers. The paper's processing steps were these. Unique molecular identifiers were extracted from raw reads with MiGEC, and CDR3 positions were determined with MiXCR. Recombination models were inferred per individual with the repgenHMM and IGoR tools using an EM algorithm. Shared clonotypes were analyzed with the tcR package in R, and sharing was normalized by the product of cloneset sizes. To study raw recombination free of thymic and clonal selection effects, out-of-frame nonproductive sequences were analyzed. The raw public reads went through TCRdb reprocessing: fastp at Q25, MiXCR clone calling, in-frame beta chains kept. Merged by CDR3 protein, the rows form single entries marked with the most common genes and DNA. The V and J calls here are based on TCRdb, not the publication. This sample holds about 660,000 distinct CDR3 sequences; 8.6% were observed only once. Of the sample, around 0.98% falls within the top ten clones.

All donors were healthy Caucasians. Three pairs of female monozygotic twins, all aged about 18 to 30 years, were included in the twin cohort. Peripheral blood mononuclear cells were used as the source from which RNA for TCR libraries was isolated. A further study also used this sample, focusing on yellow fever vaccine responses in identical twins. The second study's paper adds: The T cell response to vaccination in identical twins was reported by the authors to appear partly convergent and partly personalized. The study precisely tracked vaccine-responding T cell clones in identical twins.

This TCR was sampled from a woman aged 18-29 years in good health. The material sequenced was PBMCs. This chain is built from TRBV6-1 and TRBJ1-1; the D gene assignment is ambiguous. The CDR3 has the sequence CASKPIGGVGTEAFF. The DNA sequence follows: TGTGCCAGCAAACCCATCGGAGGCGTTGGTACTGAAGCTTTCTTT.